This passage covers 10 T cell receptor beta chains from one sample sequenced in a study of cytomegalovirus exposure and HLA in healthy donors. The PCR ran on 60 Vbeta and 13 Jbeta primers. The assay was immunoSEQ multiplex PCR, and TCRdb's table has in-frame clones only and misses some. The repertoire includes some 77,000 clones, about 79% of them detected once, and more than 7% sits in the top ten. Sequences were obtained from PBMCs. Every receptor here comes from a woman aged 40 to 49 in good health and CMV-seronegative.

In this sample, this clone turned up a few times. This chain links TRBV7-9 with TRBJ1-1; D gene unclear. Trimming took off 1 base at V and 0 bases at J, with 6 bases between the two ends. Germline lookup yields CDR1 SEHNR and CDR2 FQNEAQ (reference sequence). This CDR3 contains 14 residues. The CDR3 DNA is TGTGCCAGCAGCTTAGGCCGGTTGAACACTGAAGCTTTCTTT. Translation gives CASSLGRLNTEAFF.

The chain links TRBV12-5 to TRBJ2-7; 10 nucleotides agree with TRBD2. The CDR3 has 17 amino acids. Germline values: CDR1 LGHNT, CDR2 FRNRAP. V trimming: 4 bases; J trimming: 3 bases; junction bases outside the gene matches: 12. The CDR3 region has the DNA TGTGCTAGTGGTTCGGGAAGCGGGGGGGGTGGAAGCTACGAGCAGTACTTC. Translation gives CASGSGSGGGGSYEQYF.

The chain employs TRBV4-1 and TRBJ2-7, with D perhaps TRBD1 (5 bases). CDR3 length: 15 amino acids. The germline gives CDR1 MGHRA, CDR2 YSYEKL. V was trimmed by 6 bases and J by 3 bases, leaving 18 bases between them. CDR3 nucleotide sequence: TGCGCCAGCAGGAAGGGGCAGGGCGCCCTCTACGAGCAGTACTTC. This codes for CASRKGQGALYEQYF.

The chain carries TRBV5-6 and TRBJ2-3, with D possibly TRBD1 on 5 matching bases. The CDR3 consists of 15 residues. The germline CDR1 and CDR2 sequences are SGHDT and YYEEEE. V was trimmed by 4 bases and J by 2 bases, leaving 14 bases between them. Here the CDR3 reads CASSAGTGHTDTQYF. The CDR3 nucleotides are TGTGCCAGCAGCGCAGGAACAGGTCACACAGATACGCAGTATTTT.

The chain employs TRBV7-8 and TRBJ2-2; perhaps TRBD2 as D (6 bases). V was cut by 4 bases and J by 5 bases, with 17 bases left in between. This CDR3 spans 16 amino acids. Germline V CDR1 and CDR2: SGHVS, FQNEAQ. The CDR3 nucleotides read TGTGCCAGCAGCTCACTAAGTGTCGCGGGGACCGGGGAGCTGTTTTTT. It translates to CASSSLSVAGTGELFF.

This chain joins TRBV19 and TRBJ2-7, with 9 bases fitting TRBD1. The V gene's germline CDR1 is LNHDA and CDR2 SQIVND (reference sequence). The V segment lost 3 bases and the J segment 6 bases; nucleotides outside the gene matches: 6. The CDR3 is 14 amino acids. The CDR3 here is CASSIGTGLAEQYF. The CDR3 bases are TGTGCCAGTAGTATTGGGACAGGGTTGGCCGAGCAGTACTTC.

The chain uses TRBV10-3 and TRBJ2-7, with 8 bases aligning to TRBD1. Germline V lookup: CDR1 ENHRY, CDR2 SYGVKD. This CDR3 contains 14 residues. V lost 4 bases, J lost 0 bases, and 2 bases stayed unmatched. CDR3 in amino acids: CAISGTGSSYEQYF. CDR3 bases: TGTGCCATCAGTGGGACAGGGAGCTCCTACGAGCAGTACTTC.

The CDR3 spells CASSPGLVNYEQYF. The CDR3 bases are TGTGCCAGCTCACCGGGACTGGTAAACTACGAGCAGTACTTC. The chain has TRBV18 and TRBJ2-7; possible D gene TRBD2, 6 bases. The germline V gene encodes CDR1 KGHSH and CDR2 LQKENI. This CDR3 has 14 residues. Trimming removed 3 bases from V and 3 bases from J, with 12 bases in between.

This clone occurred a few times. The chain combines TRBV7-7 with TRBJ2-5; perhaps TRBD2 as D (6 bases). CDR3 length equals 14 residues. CDR1 SSHAT and CDR2 FNYEAQ come from the germline V gene (reference sequence). Deletions cut 0 bases from V and 11 bases from J, with 16 bases between. As DNA, the CDR3 is TGTGCCAGCAGCTTAGCGGGAGTGGAGGGTGAGCAGTACTTC. Its protein is CASSLAGVEGEQYF.

The chain is built from TRBV2 and TRBJ2-1; 14 positions agree with TRBD2. CDR1 and CDR2 from the germline V gene are SNHLY and FYNNEI. The V segment lost 6 bases and the J segment 5 bases; nucleotides outside the gene matches: 3. The CDR3 has 15 amino acids. The CDR3 sequence: CASRRLAGGDNEQFF. CDR3 nucleotides: TGTGCCAGCAGGAGACTAGCGGGAGGGGACAATGAGCAGTTCTTC.